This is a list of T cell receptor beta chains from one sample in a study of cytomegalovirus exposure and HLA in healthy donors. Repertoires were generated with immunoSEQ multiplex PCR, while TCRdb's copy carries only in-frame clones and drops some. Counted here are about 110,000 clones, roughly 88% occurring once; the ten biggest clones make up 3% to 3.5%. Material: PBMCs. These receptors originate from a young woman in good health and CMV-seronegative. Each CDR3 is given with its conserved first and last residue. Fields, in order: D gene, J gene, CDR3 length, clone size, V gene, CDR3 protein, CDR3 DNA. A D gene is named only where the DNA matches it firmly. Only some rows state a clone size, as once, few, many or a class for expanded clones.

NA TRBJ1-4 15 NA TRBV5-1 CASSLVQGLNEKLFF TGCGCCAGCAGCTTGGTTCAGGGGCTTAATGAAAAACTGTTTTTT
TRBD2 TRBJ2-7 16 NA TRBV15 CATSRDSASGSHEQYF TGTGCCACCAGCAGAGATAGCGCTAGCGGGAGCCACGAGCAGTACTTC
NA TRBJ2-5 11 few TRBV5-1 CASSFSETQYF TGCGCCAGCAGCTTCTCGGAGACCCAGTACTTC
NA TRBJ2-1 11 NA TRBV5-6 CASSHYPEQFF TGTGCCAGCAGCCACTACCCGGAGCAGTTCTTC
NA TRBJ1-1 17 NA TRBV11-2 CASTSVWGFGEGAEAFF TGTGCCAGCACCTCAGTTTGGGGTTTCGGGGAAGGCGCTGAAGCTTTCTTT
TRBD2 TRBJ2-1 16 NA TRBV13 CASSLLNGGRLGEQFF TGTGCCAGCAGCCTACTGAATGGCGGGAGGCTTGGTGAGCAGTTCTTC
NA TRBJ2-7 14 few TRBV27 CASSRGAQPYEQYF TGTGCCAGCAGTCGGGGAGCCCAACCCTACGAGCAGTACTTC
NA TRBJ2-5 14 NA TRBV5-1 CASSLLQGQETQYF TGCGCCAGCAGCTTGCTGCAGGGCCAAGAGACCCAGTACTTC
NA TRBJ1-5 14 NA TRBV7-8 CASSLGGGNQPQHF TGTGCCAGCAGCTTGGGAGGTGGCAATCAGCCCCAGCATTTT
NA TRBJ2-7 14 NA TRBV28 CASRLTRGSYEQYF TGTGCCAGCAGGCTAACCAGGGGCTCCTACGAGCAGTACTTC
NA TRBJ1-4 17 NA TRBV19 CASTQGTVEGPNEKLFF TGTGCCAGTACTCAGGGGACCGTCGAGGGCCCTAATGAAAAACTGTTTTTT
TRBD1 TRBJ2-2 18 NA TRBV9 CASSNGAGTVQGPGELFF TGTGCCAGCAGCAACGGGGCAGGGACAGTCCAGGGGCCCGGGGAGCTGTTTTTT
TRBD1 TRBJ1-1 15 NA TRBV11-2 CASRGMTGVNTEAFF TGTGCCAGCAGAGGTATGACAGGGGTGAACACTGAAGCTTTCTTT
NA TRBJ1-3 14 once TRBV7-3 CASSLTGLGNTIYF TGTGCCAGCAGCTTAACGGGACTGGGAAACACCATATATTTT
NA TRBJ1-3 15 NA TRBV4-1 CASSPPSGTGNTIYF TGCGCCAGCAGCCCCCCATCAGGGACAGGAAACACCATATATTTT
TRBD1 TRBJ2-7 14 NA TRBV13 CASSHRGRSDEQYF TGTGCCAGCAGTCACAGGGGACGTTCTGACGAGCAGTACTTC
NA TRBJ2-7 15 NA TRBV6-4 CASSDTDTRGCEQYF TGTGCCAGCAGTGACACAGACACCAGAGGGTGCGAGCAGTACTTC
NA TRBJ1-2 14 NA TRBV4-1 CASTFETTGNGYTF TGCGCCAGCACCTTCGAGACAACAGGCAATGGCTACACCTTC
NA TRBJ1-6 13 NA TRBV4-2 CASSLHTDSPLHF TGTGCCAGCAGCCTACATACCGATTCACCCCTCCACTTT
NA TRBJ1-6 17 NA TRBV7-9 CASSSTRQQGFGSPLHF TGTGCCAGCAGCTCTACCCGTCAACAGGGCTTTGGGTCACCCCTCCACTTT
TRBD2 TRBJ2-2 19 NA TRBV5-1 CASSGEVGSGTTNTGELFF TGCGCCAGCAGCGGAGAGGTGGGTAGCGGGACCACGAACACCGGGGAGCTGTTTTTT
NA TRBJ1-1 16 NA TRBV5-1 CASSLVTGRMNTEAFF TGCGCCAGCAGTTTGGTCACAGGGAGAATGAACACTGAAGCTTTCTTT
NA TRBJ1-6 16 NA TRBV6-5 CASSSWIGQPNSPLHF TGTGCCAGCAGTTCGTGGATAGGACAGCCAAATTCACCCCTCCACTTT
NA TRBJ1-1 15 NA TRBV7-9 CASSLLADLNTEAFF TGTGCCAGCAGCTTATTAGCGGATCTAAACACTGAAGCTTTCTTT
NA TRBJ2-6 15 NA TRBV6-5 CASSYRGAGANVLTF TGTGCCAGCAGTTACCGAGGAGCTGGGGCCAACGTCCTGACTTTC
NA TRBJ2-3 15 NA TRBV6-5 CASTPPPGWGDTQYF TGTGCCAGCACTCCACCCCCGGGGTGGGGAGATACGCAGTATTTT
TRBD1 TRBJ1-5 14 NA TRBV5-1 CASSLETGNQPQHF TGCGCCAGCAGCTTGGAGACAGGGAATCAGCCCCAGCATTTT
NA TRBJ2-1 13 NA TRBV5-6 CASSPRGYNEQFF TGTGCCAGCAGCCCGAGGGGGTACAATGAGCAGTTCTTC
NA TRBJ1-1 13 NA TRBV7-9 CASSLGLSTEAFF TGTGCCAGCAGCTTAGGACTATCCACTGAAGCTTTCTTT
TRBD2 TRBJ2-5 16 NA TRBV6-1 CASSDIQRGAQETQYF TGTGCCAGCAGTGATATACAGCGGGGAGCCCAAGAGACCCAGTACTTC
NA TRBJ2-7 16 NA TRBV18 CASSPPSRRGPYEQYF TGTGCCAGCTCACCACCGTCGCGCAGGGGACCCTACGAGCAGTACTTC
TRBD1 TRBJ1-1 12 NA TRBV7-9 CASSTGDTEAFF TGTGCCAGCAGCACAGGGGACACTGAAGCTTTCTTT
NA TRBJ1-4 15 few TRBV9 CASSVGGGLSEKLFF TGTGCCAGCAGCGTGGGGGGGGGTCTGAGTGAAAAACTGTTTTTT
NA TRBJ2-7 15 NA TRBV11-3 CASSHGGDLDYEQYF TGTGCCAGCAGCCATGGAGGGGACCTGGACTACGAGCAGTACTTC
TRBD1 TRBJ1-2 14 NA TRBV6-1 CASSLDDRGHGYTF TGTGCCAGCAGTCTCGACGACAGGGGTCATGGCTACACCTTC
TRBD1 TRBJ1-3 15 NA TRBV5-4 CATKDRDWSGNTIYF TGTGCCACCAAGGACAGGGACTGGAGTGGAAACACCATATATTTT
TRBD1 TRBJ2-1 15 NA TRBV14 CASSPRDRNYNEQFF TGTGCCAGCAGCCCTCGGGACAGAAACTACAATGAGCAGTTCTTC
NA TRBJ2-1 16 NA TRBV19 CASSIGGLASYNEQFF TGTGCCAGTAGTATAGGAGGGCTAGCCTCCTACAATGAGCAGTTCTTC
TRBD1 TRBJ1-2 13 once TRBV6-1 CASTPDRGNGYTF TGTGCCAGCACTCCGGACAGGGGAAATGGCTACACCTTC
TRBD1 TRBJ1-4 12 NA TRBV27 CASGTAHEKLFF TGTGCCAGCGGGACAGCCCATGAAAAACTGTTTTTT
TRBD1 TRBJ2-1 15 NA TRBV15 CATRAGTGPYNEQFF TGTGCCACCAGGGCCGGGACAGGGCCCTACAATGAGCAGTTCTTC
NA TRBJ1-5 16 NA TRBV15 CATSRVSGYRVQPQHF TGTGCCACCAGCAGAGTCTCGGGATACAGGGTTCAGCCCCAGCATTTT
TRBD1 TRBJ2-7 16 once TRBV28 CASSLIQGPRYYEQYF TGTGCCAGCAGTCTCATACAGGGGCCTAGATACTACGAGCAGTACTTC
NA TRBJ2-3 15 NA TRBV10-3 CAISDSGVGTDTQYF TGTGCCATCAGTGATTCGGGGGTGGGCACAGATACGCAGTATTTT
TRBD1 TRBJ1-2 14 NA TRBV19 CASRGTDQHYGYTF TGTGCCAGTAGGGGGACAGACCAACACTATGGCTACACCTTC
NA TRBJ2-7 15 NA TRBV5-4 CASSSLGGARYEQYF TGTGCCAGCAGCTCCTTAGGAGGGGCGCGGTACGAGCAGTACTTC
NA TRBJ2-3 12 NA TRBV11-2 CASSLSADTQYF TGTGCCAGCAGCTTAAGCGCCGATACGCAGTATTTT
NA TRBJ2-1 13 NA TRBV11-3 CASSDSSYNEQFF TGTGCCAGCAGCGACAGCTCCTACAATGAGCAGTTCTTC